Listed here is a single T cell receptor beta chain. This clone has more than one count but fewer than ten. It lacks a known antigen. One base away there is no much larger clone; base qualities are not given. These data belong to a study of beta chain features in type 1 diabetes (dated by TCRdb to the late 2010s). With respect to the entire study: Mean age, gender distribution, total cell number and subset yield did not differ between patients and healthy donors. Across all samples, around 99 million sorted cells were examined, and cell number per subset correlated strongly with RNA yield. Naive and central memory subsets were obtained from all 30 or so donors, but regulatory and stem cell-like memory subsets were isolated from only 8 patients and roughly eight healthy donors. In the study, recently diagnosed type 1 diabetes patients and matched healthy donors were compared on the TCRB repertoires of their sorted circulating CD4+ T cell subsets. Broad study findings and their caveats: Because cDNA was sequenced instead of genomic DNA, highly expressing activated cells could be over-represented, though the groups showed no difference in activation or CD3 levels. PCR might favor shorter templates, but patient and control samples were amplified and corrected together, so any skew would affect both groups equally. Patients with type 1 diabetes made fewer insertions and deleted more nucleotides at VDJ recombination sites, implying thymic rearrangement abnormalities. Naive, central memory and regulatory TCRB repertoires appeared more similar among patients than among healthy donors. HLA sub-analyses involved small numbers of individuals, so any influence of HLA type on TCRB rearrangement remained unresolved. Type 1 diabetes patients showed a moderate but significant shortening of TCRB CDR3 length in all four CD4+ subsets.

A single peripheral blood draw of around 100 mL on average was collected from each donor into heparinised tubes. Naive, central memory, regulatory and stem cell-like memory CD4+ T cells were sorted on a BD FACSAria II using a panel including CD45RO, CCR7, CD25, CD127, CD95 and CD27. All sorted populations exceeded 95% purity. PBMCs were separated immediately by Lymphoprep density gradient centrifugation and were stained directly, without being cultured. To minimize batch effects, samples were stained and sorted in pairs, one healthy donor with one patient per experiment. The High Capacity cDNA Reverse Transcription Kit was used to reverse transcribe all of the isolated RNA, meaning that expressed TCRB transcripts were what got sequenced. Deep immunoSEQ sequencing was applied to naive, central memory and regulatory T cell samples, giving an average of about 3.6 million total reads per sample. Sorted cells were lysed in RLT buffer and RNA was extracted with DNase-treated RNeasy Micro or Mini kits, depending on cell number. To prevent cross-contamination, every cell subset was processed on its own, while patient and healthy donor samples were processed together. The immunoSEQ multiplex PCR was used to amplify TCRB sequences from cDNA, generating 87-bp fragments that spanned the CDR3 region. Amplicons were sequenced on the Illumina HiSeq platform. Per the authors' processing: PCR bias was computationally corrected using synthetic template baselines, reads within Hamming distance 2 were collapsed, and singletons that could not be merged were discarded. Reads were aligned to IMGT to assign V, D and J genes, CDR3 length, and insertions or deletions at six rearrangement sites. Clonotype counts were normalized to sorted cell number within each subset before computing true diversity and Gini coefficients with the tcR R package. The overlap coefficient, calculated on TCRB nucleotide sequences, was used to measure repertoire sharing. TCRdb retrieved this table from immuneACCESS and kept in-frame rearrangements only. Not all clones are present; in checked studies, unresolved V genes account for under half, and no reason is known for the remainder. That table furnishes V, J and clone size, whereas the DNA furnished D and trimming. The sample table holds around 300,000 clones, of which about 8% were seen once. Roughly 1% of the sample rests with the top ten.

The germline V gene (reference sequence) provides CDR1 MNHEY and CDR2 SMNVEV. The V end loses 5 bases and the J end loses 2 bases, and a stretch of 12 bases separates them. Including the terminal cysteine and phenylalanine, the CDR3 comprises 15 residues. Only CDR3 DNA is held: 45 bases, read in frame from base 1. This chain joins TRBV27 to TRBJ2-2, with the D segment identity uncertain. This sequence was found in a woman between 18 and 30 years old in good health. Sequencing used central memory CD4+ T cells from blood. The sequence in DNA is TGTGCCAGCAGTCCATTTTCCTTTAACACCGGGGAGCTGTTTTTT. It specifies CASSPFSFNTGELFF.